The 3 T cell receptor beta chains in this list originate from one sample, sequenced in a study of T-cell reconstitution after alpha-beta-depleted transplantation in children listed by TCRdb under 2016. Library construction relied on PCR. Sequenced on an Illumina HiSeq 2500. To normalize quantification of the TCRbeta repertoire, the TCR libraries were built with molecular barcoding that relied on unique molecular identifiers. TCRdb took the public reads, trimmed them with fastp at Q25, ran MiXCR for clone calling and kept in-frame beta chains. Each record represents a unique CDR3 protein, reported with the most common genes and DNA among its rows. Recorded for this sample are about 110,000 distinct CDR3 sequences; approximately 10% of them occurred a single time. Approximately 7.6% of the sample rests with the top ten. Source: PBMCs from the stem cell graft donor, taken from the stem cell graft. The receptors derive from a human donor who donated a stem cell graft to a child with acute lymphoblastic leukemia.

The sample holds many counts of this clonotype. V is TRBV5-1 and J is TRBJ2-5; the D gene is possibly TRBD1 (6 bases). The CDR3 extends over 13 amino acids. The V end lost 5 bases, the J end lost 4 bases, and 12 bases lay between the germline ends. Germline values: CDR1 SGHRS, CDR2 YFSETQ. CDR3 sequence (DNA): TGCGCCAGCAGTCTTATGACAGGAGAGACCCAGTACTTC. Its protein product is CASSLMTGETQYF.

This clonotype has a count of ten or more. The rearrangement joins TRBV18 to TRBJ1-1, with a tentative D call TRBD1 (6 bases). Trimming removed 0 bases at V and 8 bases at J, with 16 bases between. Germline CDR1 and CDR2: KGHSH and LQKENI. The CDR3 sequence is 15 residues long. The CDR3 sequence: CASSPPRAGTGEAFF. As DNA, the CDR3 is TGTGCCAGCTCACCACCGAGGGCGGGCACAGGGGAAGCTTTCTTT.

This chain uses TRBV5-1 with TRBJ1-1; 8 nucleotides match TRBD1. After removal of 7 bases from V and 2 bases from J, the junction contained 4 bases not matched to a gene. The CDR3 runs 13 residues. Germline CDR1 SGHRS, CDR2 YFSETQ. The CDR3 DNA follows: TGCGCCAGCCGAGGACAGGGCAACACTGAAGCTTTCTTT. It encodes CASRGQGNTEAFF.